This record looks at one T cell receptor beta chain sequence and its context. TCRdb keeps only in-frame clones here, not all; method: immunoSEQ multiplex PCR. This table holds 150,000 or so clones, just under 95% found once. The source of the sample is a study of control samples from healthy donors and cancer patients. Germline lookup yields CDR1 MNHNS and CDR2 SASEGT. The CDR3 has 15 residues. Trimming removed 3 bases at V and 6 bases at J, with 16 bases between. This clonotype was obtained from a man aged 18-30 years in good health. The V gene is TRBV6-1, the J gene TRBJ2-3, with D possibly being TRBD1 (6 bases). Sequenced input: blood. CDR3 sequence (DNA): TGTGCCAGCAGTGAGGAGGCAGGGGAGAGGGATACGCAGTATTTT. It codes for CASSEEAGERDTQYF.